The 26 T cell receptor beta chains below were found in one sample sequenced in a study of cytomegalovirus exposure and HLA in healthy donors. The PCR contained 60 Vbeta and 13 Jbeta primers. TCRdb keeps only in-frame clones here, not all; method: immunoSEQ multiplex PCR. This sample carries roughly 100,000 clones, 10% of them seen once, and the ten largest clones take more than 5%. The specimen was PBMCs. The receptor set was obtained from a middle-aged man in good health and CMV-seropositive.

This clone showed up just a few times. The chain couples TRBV11-2 to TRBJ2-7; D gene unclear. CDR1 is SGHAT and CDR2 is FQNNGV in the germline V gene. V lost 1 base to trimming and J lost 3 bases, with 7 bases between them. This CDR3 region has 13 residues. The CDR3 is CASSLVQNYEQYF. The CDR3 bases are TGTGCCAGCAGCTTAGTTCAGAACTACGAGCAGTACTTC.

This clone appeared a few times. This rearrangement joins TRBV11-2 to TRBJ2-5; D remains ambiguous. This CDR3 contains 15 residues. Per the germline V gene, CDR1 is SGHAT and CDR2 is FQNNGV. V shed 2 bases and J shed 0 bases, with 10 bases lying between them. CDR3 amino acids: CASSLRLVYQETQYF. CDR3 sequence (DNA): TGTGCCAGCAGCTTAAGGCTAGTTTACCAAGAGACCCAGTACTTC.

This clone was observed a handful of times. The gene calls are TRBV7-9 and TRBJ2-3; 8 bases agree with TRBD2. CDR1 is SEHNR, CDR2 FQNEAQ, per germline (reference sequence). V was pared by 5 bases and J by 6 bases, with 13 bases of the junction left unmatched. This CDR3 region has 16 residues. The CDR3 coding sequence is TGTGCCAGCAGCCCCGCGCCCAGCGGGAGTTCGGATACGCAGTATTTT. It specifies CASSPAPSGSSDTQYF.

This clone was seen more than once but under ten times. V and J are TRBV11-1 and TRBJ2-7; D might be TRBD1 (5 bases). This CDR3 is built from 14 residues. Germline CDR1 reads SGHAT; CDR2 reads FQDESV (reference sequence). Trimming removed 5 bases from V and 5 bases from J, with 16 bases in between. The CDR3 DNA is TGTGCCAGCAGCCAACAAGGGGTAGACCACGAGCAGTACTTC. Translated, it gives CASSQQGVDHEQYF. Using reference TRBV11-1 and TRBJ2-7 for the parts outside the CDR3, the full variable domain is EAEVAQSPRYKITEKSQAVAFWCDPISGHATLYWYRQILGQGPELLVQFQDESVVDDSQLPKDRFSAERLKGVDSTLKIQPAELGDSAMYLCASSQQGVDHEQYFGPGTRLTVT.

V is TRBV19 and J is TRBJ2-7; TRBD2 matches 8 bases. The length of the CDR3 is 16 residues. Germline V CDR1 and CDR2: LNHDA, SQIVND (reference sequence). V lost 4 bases, J lost 1 base, and 9 bases stayed unmatched. CDR3 bases: TGTGCCAGTAGTAGGACGAGCGGGAGAACTTCCTACGAGCAGTACTTC. Protein sequence: CASSRTSGRTSYEQYF.

This clone was found a few times. The rearrangement uses TRBV27 and TRBJ1-3; D is perhaps TRBD1 (5 bases). CDR1 is MNHEY, CDR2 SMNVEV, per germline (reference sequence). The V gene lost 3 bases and the J gene lost 3 bases, with 9 bases spanning the gap. This CDR3 has 14 residues. Written as DNA, the CDR3 is TGTGCCAGCAGTTTCAGGGCAAGTGGAAACACCATATATTTT. Its translation is CASSFRASGNTIYF.

This clone was seen a handful of times. This chain uses TRBV7-3 with TRBJ2-1, with D possibly TRBD2 on 6 matching bases. Trimming pared 4 bases from V and 8 bases from J, leaving 12 bases between. Germline V CDR1 and CDR2: SGHTA, FQGTGA. This CDR3 contains 13 residues. CDR3 amino acids: CASSSSGGDEQFF. CDR3 coding DNA: TGTGCCAGCAGCTCATCCGGGGGAGATGAGCAGTTCTTC.

This clone was observed a handful of times. The chain employs TRBV7-9 and TRBJ2-7, with TRBD2 matching over 9 bases. Germline V gives CDR1 SEHNR, CDR2 FQNEAQ (reference sequence). This CDR3 spans 15 amino acids. The ends lost 5 bases at V and 2 bases at J; junction bases unmatched: 7. In nucleotides, the CDR3 is TGTGCCAGCAGCCTTAGCGGGAGCGGTCCCTACGAGCAGTACTTC. It is translated as CASSLSGSGPYEQYF.

CDR3 coding DNA: TGTGCCACCCGGGAGATAGGGACCGGGGAGCTGTTTTTT. This translates into CATREIGTGELFF. The V call is TRBV10-3, the J call TRBJ2-2, with D maybe TRBD2 (6 bases). CDR3 length: 13 amino acids. From germline, CDR1 is ENHRY and CDR2 SYGVKD. The ends were cut back, 10 bases at V and 5 bases at J, with 14 bases in the middle.

A few counts support this clone. J is TRBJ2-7 and V is TRBV5-4; 9 positions match TRBD2. This CDR3 spans 16 amino acids. Germline trimming cut 0 bases from V and 0 bases from J; bases unmatched to any gene: 4. Per the germline V gene, CDR1 is SGHNT and CDR2 is YYREEE (reference sequence). CDR3 sequence reads: CASSLGASGNSYEQYF. The CDR3 DNA reads as TGTGCCAGCAGCTTGGGGGCTAGCGGGAACTCCTACGAGCAGTACTTC.

In its sample, this clone was seen a few times. The chain uses TRBV28 and TRBJ2-7, with D possibly TRBD1 on 5 matching bases. V lost 1 base, J lost 9 bases, and 7 bases lay in between. CDR3 length equals 11 residues. Germline V gives CDR1 MDHEN, CDR2 SYDVKM. The CDR3 loop is CASSLSRVQYF. The CDR3 DNA follows: TGTGCCAGCAGTTTATCCAGGGTGCAGTACTTC.

In regard to this clone: Given the absence of the conserved phenylalanine or tryptophan at the CDR3 end, a read error is likely. The DNA is omitted, as the CDR3 cannot be located on it reliably, and the CDR3 follows TCRdb's listing. The chain carries TRBV4-1 and TRBJ2-4; the tabulated D call, TRBD2, remains unverified against the DNA. The CDR3 is 11 amino acids in total, end residues counted. Germline CDR1 and CDR2: MGHRA and YSYEKL. CDR3: CASSQEGLAGV.

With regard to this clone: This sample also contains other DNA sequences that code for the same CDR3. The chain recombines TRBV15 with TRBJ2-7, with TRBD1 matching 7 bases. CDR1 LNHNV and CDR2 YYDKDF come from the germline V gene (reference sequence). The CDR3 runs to 14 residues. The V segment lost 6 bases and the J segment 0 bases; nucleotides outside the gene matches: 5. CDR3 sequence reads: CATSLTGNSYEQYF. CDR3 nucleotides: TGTGCCACCAGTTTGACAGGGAACTCCTACGAGCAGTACTTC. The complete variable domain, with remaining parts taken from reference TRBV15 and TRBJ2-7, reads DAMVIQNPRYQVTQFGKPVTLSCSQTLNHNVMYWYQQKSSQAPKLLFHYYDKDFNNEADTPDNFQSRRPNTSFCFLDIRSPGLGDTAMYLCATSLTGNSYEQYFGPGTRLTVT.

The genes are TRBV7-2 and TRBJ2-5; tentatively, D is TRBD1 (5 bases). Germline V gene lookup returns CDR1 SGHTA and CDR2 FQGNSA. The CDR3 runs to 14 residues. V was trimmed by 5 bases and J by 1 base, leaving 11 bases between them. CDR3 sequence reads: CASSRRGFQETQYF. The DNA of the CDR3 is TGTGCCAGCAGCCGAAGGGGTTTCCAAGAGACCCAGTACTTC.

The table lists this clone with a few counts. V gene TRBV5-1 combines with J gene TRBJ2-7, with a possible D match to TRBD2 (5 bases). The V gene lost 0 bases and the J gene lost 6 bases, with 13 bases spanning the gap. This CDR3 has 14 amino acids. Germline CDR1 SGHRS, CDR2 YFSETQ. CDR3 DNA: TGCGCCAGCAGCTTGGCCTTAGAGGGTAGCGAGCAGTACTTC. It specifies CASSLALEGSEQYF.

A few counts support this clone. CDR3 sequence (DNA): TGTGCCAGCAGCGGTCCCCCCAGGGCCGCACCAGGGCTCTACGAGCAGTACTTC. Encoded protein: CASSGPPRAAPGLYEQYF. This chain links TRBV11-3 with TRBJ2-7; a possible D gene is TRBD1 (5 bases). Germline loops: CDR1 SGHNT, CDR2 YENEEA. This CDR3 region has 18 residues. V shed 5 bases and J shed 3 bases, with 26 bases lying between them.

This clone was seen a handful of times. This chain joins TRBV10-3 and TRBJ2-1, with 9 positions matching TRBD2. The junction had 4 bases not matched to a gene; V was cut back by 7 bases and J by 0 bases. Germline V gene data show CDR1 as ENHRY and CDR2 as SYGVKD. This CDR3 has 15 residues. CDR3 in DNA: TGTGCCATCAAGGAGACTAGCGGCTCCTACAATGAGCAGTTCTTC. Translation: CAIKETSGSYNEQFF.

The CDR3 DNA is TGCGCCAGCAGTCCAGGACAAACCTCCAATGAAAAACTGTTTTTT. This codes for CASSPGQTSNEKLFF. The chain has TRBV10-1 and TRBJ1-4; maybe TRBD1 (5 bases). V lost 5 bases, J lost 5 bases, and 15 bases lay in between. Germline CDR1 is WNHNN and CDR2 is SYGVQD (reference sequence). The CDR3 has 15 residues.

The chain links TRBV19 to TRBJ1-5; TRBD1 is a possible D gene (5 bases). The V end lost 3 bases, the J end lost 1 base, and 7 bases lay between the germline ends. CDR3 length: 14 residues. In germline, CDR1 is LNHDA, CDR2 SQIVND (reference sequence). CDR3 DNA: TGTGCCAGTAGTATGGGGCAGAGCAATCAGCCCCAGCATTTT. Residues: CASSMGQSNQPQHF. Filled out from reference TRBV19 and TRBJ1-5, the complete variable domain reads DGGITQSPKYLFRKEGQNVTLSCEQNLNHDAMYWYRQDPGQGLRLIYYSQIVNDFQKGDIAEGYSVSREKKESFPLTVTSAQKNPTAFYLCASSMGQSNQPQHFGDGTRLSIL.

This clone was found a few times. The rearrangement joins TRBV2 to TRBJ2-5; 7 bases map to TRBD1. In germline, CDR1 is SNHLY, CDR2 FYNNEI. With V trimmed by 8 bases and J by 3 bases, 9 bases remained unmatched. The CDR3 extends over 14 amino acids. The DNA of the CDR3 is TGTGCCAGCGGGCCAACAGGGGTTAAAGAGACCCAGTACTTC. Encoded protein: CASGPTGVKETQYF.

A few counts support this clone. The chain links TRBV7-9 to TRBJ2-7; 15 bases agree with TRBD2. CDR1 SEHNR and CDR2 FQNEAQ come from the germline V gene (reference sequence). V dropped 3 bases and J dropped 3; count of bases not matched to a gene: 6. The CDR3 has 17 residues. CDR3 sequence: CASSFGTSGRFSYEQYF. CDR3 nucleotide sequence: TGTGCCAGCAGCTTCGGGACTAGCGGGAGGTTTAGCTACGAGCAGTACTTC.

This clone was observed a few times. The J gene is TRBJ1-4, the V gene TRBV28; D remains ambiguous. Per the germline V gene, CDR1 is MDHEN and CDR2 is SYDVKM. Trimming took 2 bases from V and 8 from J, leaving 15 bases between them. The CDR3 is 15 residues long. The CDR3 loop is CASSLGRLRGEKLFF. DNA of the CDR3: TGTGCCAGCAGTTTAGGCCGATTGAGAGGGGAAAAACTGTTTTTT.

V gene TRBV4-1 combines with J gene TRBJ1-4; tentatively, D is TRBD1 (6 bases). This CDR3 comprises 18 residues. Germline assignment: CDR1 MGHRA and CDR2 YSYEKL. The ends were cut back, 1 base at V and 3 bases at J, with 18 bases in the middle. CDR3: CASSQVGPPGAANEKLFF. Written as DNA, the CDR3 is TGCGCCAGCAGCCAAGTCGGCCCTCCAGGGGCGGCTAATGAAAAACTGTTTTTT.

Only a few counts were recorded for this clone. The chain links TRBV7-9 to TRBJ2-7; D is possibly TRBD2 (5 bases). Trimming removed 4 bases from V and 4 bases from J, with 11 bases in between. The CDR3 extends over 13 amino acids. CDR1 and CDR2 (germline): SEHNR, FQNEAQ (reference sequence). The CDR3 nucleotides are TGTGCCAGCAGCTCACTAGGGCAATACGAGCAGTACTTC. Translation gives CASSSLGQYEQYF.

The chain combines TRBV2 with TRBJ2-5; the D gene is possibly TRBD2 (6 bases). This CDR3 is built from 13 residues. CDR1 and CDR2 from the germline V gene are SNHLY and FYNNEI. Trimming removed 10 bases from V and 4 bases from J, with 16 bases in between. Here the CDR3 DNA reads TGTGCCACCGAAAGCGGGTGGGGAGAGACCCAGTACTTC. It codes for CATESGWGETQYF.

This chain's CDR3 is CARSKRLAGGPADTQYF. In DNA form, the CDR3 reads TGTGCCAGAAGCAAGCGACTAGCGGGAGGGCCCGCAGATACGCAGTATTTT. V and J are TRBV7-5 and TRBJ2-3; the table names TRBD2, a call not compared with the DNA. TRBV7-5 is a documented pseudogene. This CDR3 region has 17 residues.